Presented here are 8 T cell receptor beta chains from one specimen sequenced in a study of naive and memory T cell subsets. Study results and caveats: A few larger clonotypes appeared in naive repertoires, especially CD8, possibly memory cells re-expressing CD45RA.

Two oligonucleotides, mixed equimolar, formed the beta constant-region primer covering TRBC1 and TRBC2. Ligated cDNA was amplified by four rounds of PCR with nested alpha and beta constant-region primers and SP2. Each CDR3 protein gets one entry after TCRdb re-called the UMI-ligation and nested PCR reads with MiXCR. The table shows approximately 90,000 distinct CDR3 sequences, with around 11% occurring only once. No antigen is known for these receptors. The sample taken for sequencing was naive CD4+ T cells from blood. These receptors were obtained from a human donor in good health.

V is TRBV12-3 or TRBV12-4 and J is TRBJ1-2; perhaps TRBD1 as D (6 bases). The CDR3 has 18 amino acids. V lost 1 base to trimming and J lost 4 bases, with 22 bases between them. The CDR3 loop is CASSLDRRGGKSGYGYTF. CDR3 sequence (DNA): TGTGCCAGCAGTTTAGATCGCAGGGGCGGTAAAAGCGGCTATGGCTACACCTTC.

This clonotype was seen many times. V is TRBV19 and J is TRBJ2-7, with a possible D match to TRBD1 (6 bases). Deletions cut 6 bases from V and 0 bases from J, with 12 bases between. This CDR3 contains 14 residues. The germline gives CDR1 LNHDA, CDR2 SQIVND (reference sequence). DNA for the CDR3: TGTGCCAGTAGGAAAACAGGGAGCTCCTACGAGCAGTACTTC. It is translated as CASRKTGSSYEQYF.

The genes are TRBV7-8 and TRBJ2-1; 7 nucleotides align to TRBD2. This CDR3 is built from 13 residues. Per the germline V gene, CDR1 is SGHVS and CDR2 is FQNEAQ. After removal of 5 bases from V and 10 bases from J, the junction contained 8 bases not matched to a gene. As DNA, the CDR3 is TGTGCCAGCAGCCGGCGACTAGCCCCAGAGCAGTTCTTC. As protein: CASSRRLAPEQFF.

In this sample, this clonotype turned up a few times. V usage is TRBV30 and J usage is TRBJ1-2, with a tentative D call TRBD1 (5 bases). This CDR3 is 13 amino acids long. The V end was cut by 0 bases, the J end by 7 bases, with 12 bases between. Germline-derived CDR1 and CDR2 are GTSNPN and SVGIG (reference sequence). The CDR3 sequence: CAWSVMGRLGYTF. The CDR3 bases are TGTGCCTGGAGTGTAATGGGACGGCTTGGCTACACCTTC. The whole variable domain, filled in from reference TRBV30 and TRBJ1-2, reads SQTIHQWPATLVQPVGSPLSLECTVEGTSNPNLYWYRQAAGRGLQLLFYSVGIGQISSEVPQNLSASRPQDRQFILSSKKLLLSDSGFYLCAWSVMGRLGYTFGSGTRLTVV.

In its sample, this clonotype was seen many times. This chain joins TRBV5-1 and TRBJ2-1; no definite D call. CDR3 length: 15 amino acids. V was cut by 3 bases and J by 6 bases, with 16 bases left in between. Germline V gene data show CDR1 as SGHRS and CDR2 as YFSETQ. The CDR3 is CASSSSSGFGNEQFF. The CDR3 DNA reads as TGCGCCAGCAGCTCCTCGAGTGGGTTCGGCAATGAGCAGTTCTTC.

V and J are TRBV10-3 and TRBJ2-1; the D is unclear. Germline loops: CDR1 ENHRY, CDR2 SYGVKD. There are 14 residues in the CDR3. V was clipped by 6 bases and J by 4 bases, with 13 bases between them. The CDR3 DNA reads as TGTGCCATCAGCCCCGGAGCACGATACAATGAGCAGTTCTTC. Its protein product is CAISPGARYNEQFF.

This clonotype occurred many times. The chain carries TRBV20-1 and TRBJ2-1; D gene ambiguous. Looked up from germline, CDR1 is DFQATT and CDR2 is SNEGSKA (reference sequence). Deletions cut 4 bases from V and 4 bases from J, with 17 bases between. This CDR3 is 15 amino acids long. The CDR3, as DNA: TGCAGTGCTACGAAGGTGGATGGGGTTTACAATGAGCAGTTCTTC. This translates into CSATKVDGVYNEQFF.

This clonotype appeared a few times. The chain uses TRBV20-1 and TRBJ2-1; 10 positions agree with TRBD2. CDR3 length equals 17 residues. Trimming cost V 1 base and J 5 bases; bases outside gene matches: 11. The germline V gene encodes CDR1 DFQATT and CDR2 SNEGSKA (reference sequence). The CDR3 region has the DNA TGCAGTGCTAGAGTACCCCCACTAGCGGGAACCGACAATGAGCAGTTCTTC. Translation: CSARVPPLAGTDNEQFF.